This TCR beta chain was recorded in a study of identical twins. Between the trimmed V and J ends, which lost 3 bases and 4 bases, there was a span of 17 bases. This CDR3 contains 17 residues. Germline CDR1 reads SGHRS; CDR2 reads YFSETQ. MiXCR, applied by TCRdb to the 5' RACE reads, yields one record per CDR3 protein. The sample carries 450,000 or so distinct CDR3 sequences, 11% to 15% recorded once. The data were also submitted as part of a second study, on yellow fever vaccine responses in identical twins.

The chain links TRBV5-1 to TRBJ2-6; D not resolved. Specimen: CD4+ T cells sorted from blood. This sequence originates from a woman between 18 and 29 years old in good health. The chain's CDR3 is CASSSGGSILGANVLTF. Here the CDR3 DNA reads TGCGCCAGCAGCTCGGGCGGCTCTATACTGGGGGCCAACGTCCTGACTTTC.